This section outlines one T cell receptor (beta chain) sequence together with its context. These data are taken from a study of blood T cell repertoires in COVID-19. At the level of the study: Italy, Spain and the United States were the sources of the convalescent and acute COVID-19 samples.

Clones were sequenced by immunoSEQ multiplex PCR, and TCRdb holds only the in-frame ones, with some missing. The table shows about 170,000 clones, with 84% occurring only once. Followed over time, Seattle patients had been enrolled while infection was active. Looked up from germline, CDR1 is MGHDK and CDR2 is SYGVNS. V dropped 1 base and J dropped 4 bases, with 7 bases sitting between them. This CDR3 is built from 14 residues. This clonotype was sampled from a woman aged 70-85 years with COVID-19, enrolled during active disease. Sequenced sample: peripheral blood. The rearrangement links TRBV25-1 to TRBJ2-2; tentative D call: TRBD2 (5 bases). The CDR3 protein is CASSESGFTGELFF. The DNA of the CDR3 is TGTGCCAGCAGTGAATCGGGGTTCACCGGGGAGCTGTTTTTT. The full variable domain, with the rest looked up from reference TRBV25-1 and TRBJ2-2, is EADIYQTPRYLVIGTGKKITLECSQTMGHDKMYWYQQDPGMELHLIHYSYGVNSTEKGDLSSESTVSRIRTEHFPLTLESARPSHTSQYLCASSESGFTGELFFGEGSRLTVL.